These 13 T cell receptor beta chains were all obtained from the same sample, sequenced in a study of CD8+CD57+ T cells in acquired aplastic anemia. Profiling that covered TCR beta VDJ and CDR3 relied on genomic DNA as its template. TCRdb used MiXCR to reprocess the reads, holding one entry per CDR3 protein. This repertoire shows approximately 200,000 distinct CDR3 sequences, roughly 55% found once; its top ten account for approximately 30%. The specimen was sorted CD4+, CD8+, or CD8+CD57+ T cells (not recorded which) from PBMCs. The origin of the receptors is a human donor in good health.

This clonotype was observed at least ten times. V and J are TRBV5-6 and TRBJ1-2; no reliable D call. Deletions cut 4 bases from V and 8 bases from J, with 12 bases between. Germline CDR1 is SGHDT and CDR2 is YYEEEE. The CDR3 extends over 12 amino acids. The CDR3 DNA follows: TGTGCCAGCAGCCCGACCCAAGGGGGCTACACCTTC. It codes for CASSPTQGGYTF.

This clonotype has just a few counts. Mismatch with germline at one junction end may stem from a read error. The gene calls are TRBV27 and TRBJ1-1; no reliable D call. Germline values: CDR1 MNHEY, CDR2 SMNVEV (reference sequence). CDR3 length: 13 amino acids. In nucleotides, the CDR3 is TGTGCCAGCAGTTGGGCATCGAACACTGAAGTTTTCTTT. This sequence encodes CASSWASNTEVFF.

The gene calls are TRBV20-1 and TRBJ2-7, with TRBD2 matching 11 bases. Germline V gene lookup returns CDR1 DFQATT and CDR2 SNEGSKA (reference sequence). CDR3 size: 16 residues. V lost 5 bases, J lost 0 bases, and 9 bases stayed unmatched. Here the CDR3 reads CSAAGTSGSRSYEQYF. CDR3 bases: TGCAGTGCTGCCGGGACTAGCGGATCCCGCTCCTACGAGCAGTACTTC.

This clonotype was counted between two and nine times. The chain combines TRBV12-3 or TRBV12-4 with TRBJ1-1; a weak D match, TRBD1 (6 bases). V shed 6 bases and J shed 7 bases, with 15 bases lying between them. This CDR3 contains 13 residues. This CDR3 reads CASSSPRDIEAFF. CDR3 in DNA: TGTGCCAGCAGCTCCCCCCGGGACATTGAAGCTTTCTTT.

Regarding this clonotype: A read error may produce the germline difference seen at one junction end. The chain is built from TRBV5-4 and TRBJ2-5; maybe TRBD2 (5 bases). There are 11 residues in the CDR3. In germline, CDR1 is SGHNT, CDR2 YYREEE (reference sequence). CDR3 amino acids: CASSGGETQHF. The CDR3 coding sequence is TGTGCCAGCAGCGGAGGAGAGACCCAGCACTTC.

The DNA of the CDR3 is TGTGCCAGTAGTATAAGTTTTGACTACGAGCAGTACTTC. Residues: CASSISFDYEQYF. This chain uses TRBV19 with TRBJ2-7; no reliable D call. The germline CDR1 and CDR2 sequences are LNHDA and SQIVND (reference sequence). The ends were cut back, 2 bases at V and 3 bases at J, with 8 bases in the middle. CDR3 length equals 13 residues.

The V gene is TRBV2, the J gene TRBJ1-1; tentatively, D is TRBD1 (6 bases). Germline V gene lookup returns CDR1 SNHLY and CDR2 FYNNEI. The V gene lost 5 bases and the J gene lost 2 bases, with 15 bases spanning the gap. The CDR3 has 15 residues. For the CDR3, the DNA is TGTGCCAGCAGTCTTTCCGGGACACCTAACACTGAAGCTTTCTTT. This sequence encodes CASSLSGTPNTEAFF.

This clonotype was observed a single time. This chain links TRBV29-1 with TRBJ2-5; TRBD1 agrees at 10 bases. The trim removed 8 bases at V and 4 bases at J, leaving 4 bases unmatched. This CDR3 contains 12 residues. Germline assignment: CDR1 SQVTM and CDR2 ANQGSEA. The CDR3 sequence: CSYGQGGETQYF. Here the CDR3 DNA reads TGCAGCTACGGACAGGGGGGAGAGACCCAGTACTTC.

The chain recombines TRBV2 with TRBJ2-3; TRBD2 might be the D (6 bases). Germline V gene lookup returns CDR1 SNHLY and CDR2 FYNNEI. The V and J ends lost 5 bases and 5 bases respectively, with 14 bases between them. This CDR3 region has 14 residues. Written as DNA, the CDR3 is TGTGCCAGCAGTAGGGACTGGGTGGGAGATACGCAGTATTTT. This encodes CASSRDWVGDTQYF.

In this sample, this clonotype turned up once. The rearrangement joins TRBV25-1 to TRBJ1-4, with D unresolved. The CDR3 totals 13 residues. Deletions cut 4 bases from V and 8 bases from J, with 11 bases between. Germline V gene lookup returns CDR1 MGHDK and CDR2 SYGVNS. The CDR3, as DNA: TGTGCCAGCAGTGTCCCGGGCGCCGAAAAACTGTTTTTT. Amino acids: CASSVPGAEKLFF.

This clonotype was found many times. The gene calls are TRBV4-3 and TRBJ2-2; 8 nucleotides align to TRBD1. Germline V gene sequence: CDR1 LGHNA, CDR2 YSLEER. This CDR3 is built from 16 residues. The V and J ends lost 3 bases and 5 bases, in that order; junction bases with no gene match: 8. Here the CDR3 reads CASSHYLQGGTGELFF. The CDR3, as DNA: TGCGCCAGCAGCCACTACCTACAGGGGGGAACCGGGGAGCTGTTTTTT.

The rearrangement uses TRBV10-3 and TRBJ1-5; possibly TRBD1 for D (5 bases). This CDR3 is built from 13 residues. Per germline, CDR1 ENHRY and CDR2 SYGVKD. Trimming cost V 8 bases and J 6 bases, with 14 bases left between them. The chain's CDR3 is CAIAGQGSQPQHF. The CDR3 region has the DNA TGTGCCATCGCTGGGCAGGGAAGTCAGCCCCAGCATTTT.

This clonotype occurred many times. The rearrangement joins TRBV30 to TRBJ2-7; D uncertain. Germline assignment: CDR1 GTSNPN and CDR2 SVGIG (reference sequence). V was trimmed by 3 bases and J by 6 bases, leaving 9 bases between them. This CDR3 contains 11 residues. The CDR3 spells CAWSGGFEQYF. In DNA form, the CDR3 reads TGTGCCTGGAGCGGTGGGTTCGAGCAGTACTTC.